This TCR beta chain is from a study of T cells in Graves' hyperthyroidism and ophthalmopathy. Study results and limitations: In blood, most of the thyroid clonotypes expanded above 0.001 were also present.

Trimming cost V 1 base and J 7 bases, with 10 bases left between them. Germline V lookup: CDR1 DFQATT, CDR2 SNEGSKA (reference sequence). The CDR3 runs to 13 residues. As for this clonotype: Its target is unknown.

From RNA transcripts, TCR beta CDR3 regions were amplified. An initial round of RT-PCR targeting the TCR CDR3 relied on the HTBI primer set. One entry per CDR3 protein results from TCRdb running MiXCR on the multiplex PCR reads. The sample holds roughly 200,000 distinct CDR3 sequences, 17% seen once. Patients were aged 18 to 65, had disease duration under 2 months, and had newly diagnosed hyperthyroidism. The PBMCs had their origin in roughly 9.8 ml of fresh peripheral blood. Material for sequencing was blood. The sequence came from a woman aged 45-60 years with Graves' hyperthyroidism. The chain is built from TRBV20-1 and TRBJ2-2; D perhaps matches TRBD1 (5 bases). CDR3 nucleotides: TGCAGTGCTAGAGGACAGCCCGGCGGGGAGCTGTTTTTT. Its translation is CSARGQPGGELFF.